This T cell receptor (beta chain) was captured by sequencing in a study of OX40 agonist ivuxolimab in advanced cancers. Study-wide results and limits: CD8+ T cells averaged more expanded clones than CD4+.

Germline lookup yields CDR1 SGHNT and CDR2 YYREEE (reference sequence). The CDR3 contains 13 residues. V was clipped by 9 bases and J by 0 bases, with 10 bases between them. As concerns this clone: Its antigen is unknown.

Measured with immunoSEQ multiplex PCR; TCRdb has only the in-frame clones, and not every one. The sample carries around 92,000 clones, around four fifths recorded once. This clonotype was obtained from an adult with an advanced solid tumor such as melanoma, head and neck, liver or kidney cancer. Source: CD4+ or CD8+ T cells sorted from blood, taken in a trial of the OX40 agonist ivuxolimab. The chain links TRBV5-4 to TRBJ1-3, with D perhaps matching TRBD1 (5 bases). The CDR3 nucleotides read TGTGCCATCGGGGGGGACTCTGGAAACACCATATATTTT. It yields the protein CAIGGDSGNTIYF.